This TCR beta chain was documented in a study of cytomegalovirus exposure and HLA in healthy donors. The PCR used 60 Vbeta and 13 Jbeta primers. Only in-frame clones appear in the TCRdb table, and some are missing; sequencing was by immunoSEQ multiplex PCR. The sample lists 160,000 or so clones, around 80% occurring once. With regard to this clone: The target antigen is unknown.

The CDR3 covers 13 residues. Trimming left V 3 bases short and J 8 bases short, with 13 bases between. The germline CDR1 and CDR2 sequences are LNHDA and SQIVND (reference sequence). Study results and caveats: A later analysis by the authors found several of the most significant clusters apparently linked to common viral pathogens. V segments that were indistinguishable, TRBV6-2 and TRBV6-3 among them, were omitted from analysis. There was a cluster of highly shared sequence variants that was likely a sequencing artifact.

The rearrangement uses TRBV19 and TRBJ1-2; a possible D gene is TRBD1 (5 bases). The source of this sequence is a female donor in good health and CMV-seronegative. Sequencing was carried out using PBMCs. CDR3 sequence: CASSIGGAGGYTF. The CDR3 DNA follows: TGTGCCAGTAGTATCGGAGGGGCGGGGGGCTACACCTTC.